This TCR beta chain was observed in a study of blood T cell repertoires in COVID-19. Recovered Cohort 3 donors showed two negative PCRs, clearance, or symptom resolution. The repertoire was sequenced with immunoSEQ multiplex PCR; TCRdb's copy has only in-frame clones and lacks some. Of nearly 350,000 clones listed, 87% are singletons. This sequence originates from a woman in her twenties or thirties who had recovered from COVID-19. Material for sequencing was PBMCs or T cells enriched from blood (not recorded which).

CDR3 nucleotide sequence: TGCGCCAGCAGCCAAGATCTGGGATTGGACAGGGAAGGGGCTAGCAATCAGCCCCAGCATTTT. Translating it yields CASSQDLGLDREGASNQPQHF. The chain combines TRBV4-3 with TRBJ1-5; 8 nucleotides agree with TRBD1. CDR1 and CDR2 (germline): LGHNA, YSLEER. Trimming took 0 bases from V and 0 from J; bases not matched to a gene: 16. This CDR3 contains 21 residues.